This T cell receptor beta chain was sequenced during a study of blood T cell repertoires in COVID-19. About the research overall: Samples came from the United States, Italy and Spain, spanning acute and convalescent COVID-19.

Original processing notes: Reference gene primer amplification gave nucleated cell count estimates. Some clones are missing from TCRdb's copy, which holds only in-frame ones; the method was immunoSEQ multiplex PCR. V, J and clone size are taken as reported in that table, and D and trimming were inferred from the DNA itself. Among a few hundred thousand clones, roughly 86% were seen once, and the ten largest hold more than 2.5%. Trimming removed 8 bases from V and 4 bases from J, with 15 bases in between. The CDR3 runs to 14 residues. Germline V lookup: CDR1 LNHDA, CDR2 SQIVND (reference sequence). This sequence joins TRBV19 and TRBJ2-1, with D perhaps matching TRBD2 (7 bases). The source of this sequence is a man aged 55 to 70 with acute or convalescent COVID-19. Sequenced input: peripheral blood. CDR3 sequence (DNA): TGTGCCAGTGCGGGGGCGCTCGGATACAATGAGCAGTTCTTC. This gives the protein CASAGALGYNEQFF.